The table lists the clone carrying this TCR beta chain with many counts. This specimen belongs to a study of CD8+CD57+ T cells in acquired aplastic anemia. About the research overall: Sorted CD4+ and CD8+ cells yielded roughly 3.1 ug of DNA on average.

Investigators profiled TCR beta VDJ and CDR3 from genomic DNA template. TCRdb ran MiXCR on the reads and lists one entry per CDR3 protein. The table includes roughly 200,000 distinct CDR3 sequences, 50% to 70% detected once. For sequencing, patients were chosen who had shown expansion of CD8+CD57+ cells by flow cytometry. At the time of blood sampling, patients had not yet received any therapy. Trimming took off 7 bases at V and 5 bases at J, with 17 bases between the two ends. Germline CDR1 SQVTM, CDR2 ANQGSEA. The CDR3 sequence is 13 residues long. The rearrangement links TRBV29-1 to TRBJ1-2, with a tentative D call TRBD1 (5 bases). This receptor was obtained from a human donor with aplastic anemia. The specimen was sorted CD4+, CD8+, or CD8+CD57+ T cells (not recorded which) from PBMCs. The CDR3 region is CSAGQGDGYGYTF. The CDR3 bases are TGCAGCGCTGGGCAGGGAGATGGGTATGGCTACACCTTC. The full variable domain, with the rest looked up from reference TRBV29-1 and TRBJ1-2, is SAVISQKPSRDICQRGTSLTIQCQVDSQVTMMFWYRQQPGQSLTLIATANQGSEATYESGFVIDKFPISRPNLTFSTLTVSNMSPEDSSIYLCSAGQGDGYGYTFGSGTRLTVV.